This TCR beta chain stems from a study of synovial regulatory T cells in juvenile arthritis. Study-wide results and caveats: iaTreg cells shared more CDR3 sequences with synovial Tregs than other blood Tregs did. Inflammation-associated Treg cells in blood had less TCR diversity than the remaining blood Treg cells.

The CDR3 extends over 15 amino acids. No DNA is recorded. The V gene's germline CDR1 is SGHTA and CDR2 FQGTGA. Donors were around eleven juvenile idiopathic arthritis patients with active disease, 3 polyarticular and 8 oligoarticular. On this clone: Its antigen is unknown.

TCRdb's copy holds only in-frame clones and misses some; the assay was immunoSEQ multiplex PCR. This sample's table reports 7,500 to 10,000 clones. The sequence was obtained from a donor younger than 35 with juvenile idiopathic arthritis. Sample: Treg cells from blood. The subset denotes: remaining (HLA-DR-negative) circulating blood Treg cells. This chain links TRBV7-3 with TRBJ2-1. The CDR3 is CASSRSRGQGNEQFF.